Reported below is one TCR beta chain. This sample stems from a study of blood T cell repertoires in COVID-19. In the original analysis: Scientists estimated how many nucleated cells there were by amplifying reference gene primers. Using immunoSEQ multiplex PCR, the repertoire was profiled, and TCRdb retains in-frame clones only, with some absent. V, J and clone size reflect that table, while D and trimming were determined from the DNA. The data contain around 100,000 clones, 70% to 85% of them singletons. CDR3 length: 15 residues. Germline CDR1 SQVTM, CDR2 ANQGSEA. V was pared by 4 bases and J by 2 bases, with 14 bases between.

The sequenced material came from peripheral blood. The chain combines TRBV29-1 with TRBJ2-2; a possible D gene is TRBD2 (5 bases). This TCR derives from a human donor in a cohort sampled during active COVID-19. The CDR3 DNA reads TGCAGCGTTGGTTTTGCCAGCGGAAACACCGGGGAGCTGTTTTTT. Residues: CSVGFASGNTGELFF.